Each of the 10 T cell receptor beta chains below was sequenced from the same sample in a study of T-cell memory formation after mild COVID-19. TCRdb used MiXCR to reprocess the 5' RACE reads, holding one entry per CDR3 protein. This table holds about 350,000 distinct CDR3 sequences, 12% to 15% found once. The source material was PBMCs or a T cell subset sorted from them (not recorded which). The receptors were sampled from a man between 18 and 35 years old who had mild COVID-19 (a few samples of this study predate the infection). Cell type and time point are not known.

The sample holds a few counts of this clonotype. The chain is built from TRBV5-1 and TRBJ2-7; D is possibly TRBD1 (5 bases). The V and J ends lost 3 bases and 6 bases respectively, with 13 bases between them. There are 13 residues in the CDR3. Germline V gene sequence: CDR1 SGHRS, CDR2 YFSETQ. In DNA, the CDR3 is TGCGCCAGCAGCTGGGCAGGGTCGGGCGAGCAGTACTTC. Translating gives CASSWAGSGEQYF.

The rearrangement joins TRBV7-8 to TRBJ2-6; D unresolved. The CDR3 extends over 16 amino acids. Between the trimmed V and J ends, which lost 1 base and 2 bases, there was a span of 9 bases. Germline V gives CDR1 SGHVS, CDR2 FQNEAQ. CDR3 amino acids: CASSLGRVPGANVLTF. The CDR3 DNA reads TGTGCCAGCAGCTTAGGTCGGGTCCCTGGGGCCAACGTCCTGACTTTC.

The CDR3 coding sequence is TGTGCCAGCATGGGCTCCCCCGGGGCCAACGTCCTGACTTTC. It yields the protein CASMGSPGANVLTF. The chain joins TRBV7-9 to TRBJ2-6; unclear D gene. Germline V gene sequence: CDR1 SEHNR, CDR2 FQNEAQ (reference sequence). The germline V and J ends were trimmed by 7 bases and 4 bases, with 11 bases remaining between them. The CDR3 is made up of 14 amino acids.

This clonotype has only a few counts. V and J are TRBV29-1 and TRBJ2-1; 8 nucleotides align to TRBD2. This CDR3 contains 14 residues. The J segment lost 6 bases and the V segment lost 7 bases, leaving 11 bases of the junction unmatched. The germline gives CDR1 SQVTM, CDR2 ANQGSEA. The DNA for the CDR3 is TGCAGCGCCCGGGGGACTAGTCATCCCAATGAGCAGTTCTTC. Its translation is CSARGTSHPNEQFF.

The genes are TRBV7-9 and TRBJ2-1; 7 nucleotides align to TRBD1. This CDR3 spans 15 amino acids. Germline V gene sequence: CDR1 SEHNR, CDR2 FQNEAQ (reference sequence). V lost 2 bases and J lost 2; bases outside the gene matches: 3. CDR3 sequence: CASSLTGTAYNEQFF. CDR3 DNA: TGTGCCAGCAGCTTAACCGGGACAGCCTACAATGAGCAGTTCTTC.

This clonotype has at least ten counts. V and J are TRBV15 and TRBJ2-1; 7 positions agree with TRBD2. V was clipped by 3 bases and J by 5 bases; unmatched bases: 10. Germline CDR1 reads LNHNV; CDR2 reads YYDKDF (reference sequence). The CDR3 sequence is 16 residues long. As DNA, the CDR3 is TGTGCCACCAGCAGGGTTCAGCGGGGAATTCACAATGAGCAGTTCTTC. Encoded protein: CATSRVQRGIHNEQFF.

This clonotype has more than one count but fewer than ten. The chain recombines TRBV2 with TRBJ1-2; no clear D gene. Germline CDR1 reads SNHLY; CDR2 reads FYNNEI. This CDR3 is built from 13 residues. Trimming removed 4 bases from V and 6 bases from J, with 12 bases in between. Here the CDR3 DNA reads TGTGCCAGCAGTGCCCCCATCGTGGATGGCTACACCTTC. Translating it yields CASSAPIVDGYTF.

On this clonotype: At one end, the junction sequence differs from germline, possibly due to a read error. For the CDR3, the DNA is TGCGCCATCAGCACACCAGGCCCCTACGAGCAGTACTTC. It translates to CAISTPGPYEQYF. The chain is built from TRBV5-1 and TRBJ2-7; no reliable D call. This CDR3 contains 13 residues. Per germline, CDR1 SGHRS and CDR2 YFSETQ.

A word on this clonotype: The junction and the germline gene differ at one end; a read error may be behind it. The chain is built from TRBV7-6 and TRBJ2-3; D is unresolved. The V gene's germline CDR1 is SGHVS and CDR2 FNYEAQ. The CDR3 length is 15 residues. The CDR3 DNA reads TGTGCCAGCAGCTTAAAGGCCTCCAGCACATATACGCAGTATTTT. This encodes CASSLKASSTYTQYF.

The CDR3 loop reads CASSLGVGDTGELFF. As DNA, the CDR3 is TGCGCCAGCAGCTTGGGGGTTGGGGACACCGGGGAGCTGTTTTTT. The genes are TRBV5-1 and TRBJ2-2; D is unresolved. Per germline, CDR1 SGHRS and CDR2 YFSETQ. Trimming took 0 bases from V and 3 from J, leaving 9 bases between them. CDR3 size: 15 residues.